This T cell receptor beta chain was observed in a study of shared clonotypes between healthy human individuals. The data were produced by immunoSEQ multiplex PCR, yet TCRdb's version contains in-frame clones alone and is incomplete. The sample holds about 2.4 million clones, approximately 93% seen once. V lost 7 bases and J 7 bases, leaving 16 bases between the germline ends. CDR3 length: 13 residues. Germline values: CDR1 LNHDA, CDR2 SQIVND (reference sequence). The sequenced material came from naive CD4+ T cells from PBMCs. The subset: CD45RA+ positively selected. The sequence was obtained from a young man in good health. Some clones in this sample may be carry-over from other donors' samples. This chain joins TRBV19 and TRBJ1-2; D call uncertain. The CDR3 DNA is TGTGCCAGTACTTTCCGAGGTACGAGTGGCTACACCTTC. It yields the protein CASTFRGTSGYTF.